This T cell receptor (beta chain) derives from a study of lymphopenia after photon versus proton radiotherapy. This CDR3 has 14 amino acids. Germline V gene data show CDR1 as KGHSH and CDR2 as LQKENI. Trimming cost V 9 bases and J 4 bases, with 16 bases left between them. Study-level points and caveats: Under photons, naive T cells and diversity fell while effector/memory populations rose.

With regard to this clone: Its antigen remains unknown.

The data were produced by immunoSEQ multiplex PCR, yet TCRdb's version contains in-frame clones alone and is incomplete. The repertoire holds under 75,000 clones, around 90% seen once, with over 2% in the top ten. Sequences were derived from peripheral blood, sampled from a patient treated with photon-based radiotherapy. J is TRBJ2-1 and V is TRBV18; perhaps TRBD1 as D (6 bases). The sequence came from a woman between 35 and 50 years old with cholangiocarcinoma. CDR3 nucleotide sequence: TGTGCCAGTTCCCAGGGGAACGGTTACAATGAGCAGTTCTTC. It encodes CASSQGNGYNEQFF.